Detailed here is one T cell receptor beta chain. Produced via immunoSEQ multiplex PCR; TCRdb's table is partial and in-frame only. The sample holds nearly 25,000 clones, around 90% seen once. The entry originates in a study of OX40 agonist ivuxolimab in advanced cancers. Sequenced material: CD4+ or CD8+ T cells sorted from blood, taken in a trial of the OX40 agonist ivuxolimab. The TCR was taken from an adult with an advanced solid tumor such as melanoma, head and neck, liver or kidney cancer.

The DNA of the CDR3 is TGTGCCAGCACCCCCGGGACTAGCGGGAGTACAGATACGCAGTATTTT. It codes for CASTPGTSGSTDTQYF. The chain combines TRBV5-8 with TRBJ2-3, with 14 bases that match TRBD2. This CDR3 region has 16 residues. V gave up 6 bases and J gave up 3 bases; unmatched junction bases: 6. Germline V gives CDR1 SGHTS, CDR2 YDEGEE.